The 10 T cell receptor beta chains below were found in one sample sequenced in a study of cytomegalovirus exposure and HLA in healthy donors. Use of 60 Vbeta and 13 Jbeta primers characterized the PCR. Profiled with immunoSEQ multiplex PCR; TCRdb holds only in-frame clones, not every one. This table holds about 230,000 clones, roughly 90% found once. The specimen was PBMCs. Every receptor here comes from a woman under 30 in good health and CMV-seronegative.

J is TRBJ1-2 and V is TRBV20-1; D gene unclear. Germline V CDR1 and CDR2: DFQATT, SNEGSKA (reference sequence). The CDR3 has 11 amino acids. V gave up 5 bases and J gave up 6 bases, with 10 bases separating them. The CDR3 protein is CSAPDKHGYTF. CDR3 in DNA: TGCAGTGCTCCAGACAAACATGGCTACACCTTC.

The CDR3: CASSNPPRGASNQPQHF. CDR3 DNA sequence: TGTGCCAGCAGCAACCCGCCCAGGGGAGCTAGCAATCAGCCCCAGCATTTT. This chain links TRBV21-1 with TRBJ1-5; the table calls TRBD1, which could not be checked here. TRBV21-1 is a listed pseudogene. The CDR3 runs to 17 residues.

This chain connects TRBV4-1 to TRBJ1-5; the D gene is possibly TRBD1 (5 bases). Germline-derived CDR1 and CDR2 are MGHRA and YSYEKL. Between the trimmed V and J ends, which lost 3 bases and 2 bases, there was a span of 14 bases. This CDR3 spans 16 amino acids. Here the CDR3 DNA reads TGCGCCAGCAGCCAGGCCTCAGGGTTGGGCAATCAGCCCCAGCATTTT. This codes for CASSQASGLGNQPQHF.

CDR3 nucleotides: TGTGCCAGCACTCTCCGGGTTTACTATGGCTACACCTTC. This gives the protein CASTLRVYYGYTF. The V call is TRBV6-5, the J call TRBJ1-2, with D unclear. CDR3 size: 13 residues. Germline V gives CDR1 MNHEY, CDR2 SVGAGI. Trimming cost V 7 bases and J 3 bases, with 12 bases left between them.

The chain uses TRBV27 and TRBJ1-6, with unresolved D. Germline V gene sequence: CDR1 MNHEY, CDR2 SMNVEV (reference sequence). The V end lost 5 bases, the J end lost 7 bases, and 9 bases lay between the germline ends. CDR3 length: 13 amino acids. This CDR3 is CASSPTQNSPLHF. In DNA form, the CDR3 reads TGTGCCAGCAGTCCGACACAGAATTCACCCCTCCACTTT.

This chain joins TRBV7-3 and TRBJ2-3; possible D gene TRBD1, 6 bases. Looked up from germline, CDR1 is SGHTA and CDR2 is FQGTGA. The CDR3 consists of 16 residues. The V gene lost 5 bases and the J gene lost 1 base, with 16 bases spanning the gap. CDR3 in amino acids: CASSQDRTRGTDTQYF. The CDR3 nucleotides read TGTGCCAGCAGCCAAGACAGGACCAGAGGCACAGATACGCAGTATTTT.

CDR3 sequence reads: CASSLEQLYNSPLHF. CDR3 nucleotide sequence: TGTGCCAGCAGCTTAGAACAGCTCTATAATTCACCCCTCCACTTT. V gene TRBV11-2 combines with J gene TRBJ1-6, with D unresolved. The V end was cut by 0 bases, the J end by 3 bases, with 6 bases between. Germline CDR1 and CDR2: SGHAT and FQNNGV. The CDR3 is made up of 15 amino acids.

V usage is TRBV6-5 and J usage is TRBJ2-4; TRBD2 might be the D (6 bases). The V end was cut by 6 bases, the J end by 7 bases, with 19 bases between. CDR3 size: 15 residues. From germline, CDR1 is MNHEY and CDR2 SVGAGI. This CDR3 reads CASSPRTEEGNIQYF. The CDR3 nucleotides are TGTGCCAGCAGCCCTCGGACCGAGGAGGGGAACATTCAGTACTTC.

The V and J genes are TRBV11-3 and TRBJ2-7; the D is unclear. The ends were cut back, 10 bases at V and 1 base at J, with 2 bases in the middle. Looked up from germline, CDR1 is SGHNT and CDR2 is YENEEA. There are 9 residues in the CDR3. The CDR3 is CATSYEQYF. The CDR3 DNA reads TGTGCCACTTCCTACGAGCAGTACTTC.

J is TRBJ2-1 and V is TRBV5-1; D perhaps matches TRBD2 (6 bases). The germline V and J ends were trimmed by 4 bases and 8 bases, with 19 bases remaining between them. This CDR3 contains 15 residues. Germline CDR1 SGHRS, CDR2 YFSETQ. CDR3 in amino acids: CASSKGWSRGDEQFF. The CDR3 DNA follows: TGCGCCAGCAGCAAAGGGTGGAGTCGCGGGGATGAGCAGTTCTTC.